This is a list of T cell receptor beta chains from one sample in a study of OX40 agonist ivuxolimab in advanced cancers. This table comes from immunoSEQ multiplex PCR, and its TCRdb copy is limited to in-frame clones, with some not included. The repertoire holds some 69,000 clones, with nearly 90% as singletons. The material sequenced was CD4+ or CD8+ T cells sorted from blood, taken in a trial of the OX40 agonist ivuxolimab. These receptors were obtained from an adult with an advanced solid tumor such as melanoma, head and neck, liver or kidney cancer. Each CDR3 is given with its conserved first and last residue. The order of the fields is CDR3 length, clone size, D gene, J gene, V gene, CDR3 protein, CDR3 DNA. D genes are given only for firm matches. Clone size, where shown, is once, few, many, or a class for clones that have expanded.

length: 12
size: .
D: .
J: TRBJ1-1
V: TRBV29-1
CDR3: CSVAKGRTEAFF
DNA: TGCAGCGTGGCCAAAGGACGTACTGAAGCTTTCTTT

length: 12
size: few
D: .
J: TRBJ1-5
V: TRBV2
CDR3: CASKGRNQPQHF
DNA: TGTGCCAGCAAGGGACGGAATCAGCCCCAGCATTTT

length: 10
size: .
D: .
J: TRBJ2-1
V: TRBV29-1
CDR3: CSVVRGMQFF
DNA: TGCAGCGTTGTTAGGGGTATGCAATTCTTC

length: 15
size: .
D: TRBD1
J: TRBJ1-4
V: TRBV9
CDR3: CASSVGQGTNEKLFF
DNA: TGTGCCAGCAGCGTAGGACAGGGTACTAATGAAAAACTGTTTTTT

length: 16
size: .
D: TRBD2
J: TRBJ2-1
V: TRBV4-1
CDR3: CASSQGWGLVINEQFF
DNA: TGCGCCAGCAGCCAAGGGTGGGGACTAGTGATCAATGAGCAGTTCTTC

length: 13
size: .
D: .
J: TRBJ2-3
V: TRBV4-1
CDR3: CASSAPRADTQYF
DNA: TGCGCCAGCAGCGCACCGAGGGCAGATACGCAGTATTTT

length: 16
size: .
D: TRBD1
J: TRBJ1-5
V: TRBV11-2
CDR3: CASSLFDRGKNQPQHF
DNA: TGTGCCAGCAGCTTGTTTGACAGGGGGAAAAATCAGCCCCAGCATTTT

length: 15
size: .
D: TRBD2
J: TRBJ2-7
V: TRBV28
CDR3: CASSSPAGVASEQYF
DNA: TGTGCCAGCAGTTCCCCAGCGGGAGTGGCCTCCGAGCAGTACTTC

length: 17
size: .
D: TRBD1
J: TRBJ2-6
V: TRBV2
CDR3: CASRPGQGYAGANVLTF
DNA: TGTGCCAGCAGGCCCGGACAGGGGTATGCTGGGGCCAACGTCCTGACTTTC

length: 14
size: .
D: .
J: TRBJ2-7
V: TRBV11-2
CDR3: CASSRPAGYYEQYF
DNA: TGTGCCAGCAGCCGCCCAGCGGGCTATTACGAGCAGTACTTC

length: 17
size: .
D: TRBD2
J: TRBJ2-3
V: TRBV18
CDR3: CASSPLGPSGRTDTQYF
DNA: TGTGCCAGCTCACCACTAGGGCCTAGCGGGAGGACAGATACGCAGTATTTT

length: 13
size: once
D: .
J: TRBJ2-5
V: TRBV5-1
CDR3: CASSPSPKETQYF
DNA: TGCGCCAGCAGCCCGAGCCCCAAAGAGACCCAGTACTTC

length: 12
size: once
D: .
J: TRBJ2-1
V: TRBV7-6
CDR3: CASSSSRSEQFF
DNA: TGTGCCAGCAGCTCCTCTAGGAGTGAGCAGTTCTTC

length: 14
size: once
D: .
J: TRBJ2-1
V: TRBV18
CDR3: CASSPSDGNNEQFF
DNA: TGTGCCAGCTCACCCTCGGACGGAAACAATGAGCAGTTCTTC

length: 15
size: .
D: .
J: TRBJ1-5
V: TRBV4-3
CDR3: CASSQDGHGNQPQHF
DNA: TGCGCCAGCAGCCAAGATGGGCACGGTAATCAGCCCCAGCATTTT

length: 18
size: once
D: TRBD1
J: TRBJ1-2
V: TRBV4-2
CDR3: CASSQDARDRGDNYGYTF
DNA: TGTGCCAGCAGCCAAGATGCCCGGGACAGGGGGGATAACTATGGCTACACCTTC

length: 14
size: .
D: .
J: TRBJ2-5
V: TRBV19
CDR3: CASGSEVRQGTQYF
DNA: TGTGCCAGTGGCTCAGAGGTTCGCCAGGGGACCCAGTACTTC

length: 16
size: .
D: .
J: TRBJ1-6
V: TRBV27
CDR3: CASSLSSTGYNSPLHF
DNA: TGTGCCAGCAGTTTATCCTCGACAGGTTATAATTCACCCCTCCACTTT

length: 15
size: .
D: .
J: TRBJ2-6
V: TRBV11-2
CDR3: CASSPGGSGANVLTF
DNA: TGTGCCAGCAGCCCCGGGGGCTCTGGGGCCAACGTCCTGACTTTC

length: 14
size: .
D: .
J: TRBJ2-1
V: TRBV29-1
CDR3: CSVGGESVYNEQFF
DNA: TGCAGCGTTGGGGGGGAGAGTGTCTACAATGAGCAGTTCTTC

length: 15
size: .
D: .
J: TRBJ1-1
V: TRBV4-2
CDR3: CASSHTDGMNTEAFF
DNA: TGTGCCAGCAGCCACACGGACGGCATGAACACTGAAGCTTTCTTT

length: 12
size: .
D: .
J: TRBJ2-7
V: TRBV11-2
CDR3: CASSPRSYEQYF
DNA: TGTGCCAGCAGCCCCCGGTCCTACGAGCAGTACTTC

length: 11
size: .
D: .
J: TRBJ2-7
V: TRBV28
CDR3: CASSPGYEQYF
DNA: TGTGCCAGCAGCCCAGGCTACGAGCAGTACTTC

length: 14
size: .
D: .
J: TRBJ2-1
V: TRBV6-5
CDR3: CASSLLVNYNEQFF
DNA: TGTGCCAGCAGTTTACTAGTGAATTACAATGAGCAGTTCTTC

length: 17
size: .
D: .
J: TRBJ2-1
V: TRBV6-1
CDR3: CASSEAIQGGSYNEQFF
DNA: TGTGCCAGCAGTGAAGCTATACAGGGAGGTTCCTACAATGAGCAGTTCTTC

length: 15
size: once
D: .
J: TRBJ1-1
V: TRBV19
CDR3: CASSIDRPGPKEAFF
DNA: TGTGCCAGTAGTATAGATCGCCCAGGGCCTAAAGAAGCTTTCTTT

length: 15
size: once
D: .
J: TRBJ2-5
V: TRBV28
CDR3: CASSTSSGFQETQYF
DNA: TGTGCCAGCTCTACCAGTTCGGGCTTCCAAGAGACCCAGTACTTC

length: 14
size: .
D: .
J: TRBJ1-2
V: TRBV6-6
CDR3: CASIHPDRNYGYTF
DNA: TGTGCCAGCATCCACCCCGACCGAAACTATGGCTACACCTTC

length: 13
size: .
D: TRBD2
J: TRBJ2-7
V: TRBV10-2
CDR3: CASSAVAGDQQYF
DNA: TGCGCCAGCAGCGCCGTGGCGGGAGATCAGCAGTACTTC

length: 17
size: .
D: .
J: TRBJ1-5
V: TRBV19
CDR3: CASSRGQVLRSNQPQHF
DNA: TGTGCCAGTAGTAGGGGTCAGGTCCTCCGAAGCAATCAGCCCCAGCATTTT

length: 14
size: once
D: .
J: TRBJ2-3
V: TRBV5-1
CDR3: CASSFGAGTDTQYF
DNA: TGCGCCAGCAGCTTCGGCGCGGGCACAGATACGCAGTATTTT

length: 15
size: .
D: TRBD1
J: TRBJ1-4
V: TRBV5-1
CDR3: CASSQTGGSDEKLFF
DNA: TGCGCCAGCAGCCAAACAGGGGGCAGCGATGAAAAACTGTTTTTT

length: 14
size: .
D: .
J: TRBJ2-1
V: TRBV6-5
CDR3: CASPQGDNYNEQFF
DNA: TGTGCCAGCCCTCAAGGGGACAACTACAATGAGCAGTTCTTC

length: 15
size: .
D: TRBD2
J: TRBJ2-7
V: TRBV19
CDR3: CASSIASGRSHEQYF
DNA: TGTGCCAGTAGTATTGCTAGCGGGAGGTCCCACGAGCAGTACTTC

length: 15
size: .
D: .
J: TRBJ1-5
V: TRBV28
CDR3: CASSLRGTLGGPQHF
DNA: TGTGCCAGCAGTTTGAGGGGTACGCTCGGGGGGCCCCAGCATTTT

length: 12
size: .
D: TRBD1
J: TRBJ2-7
V: TRBV29-1
CDR3: CSVERTGQPQYF
DNA: TGCAGCGTGGAGAGGACAGGCCAACCCCAGTACTTC

length: 15
size: .
D: .
J: TRBJ2-5
V: TRBV7-9
CDR3: CASSPRSSGQETQYF
DNA: TGTGCCAGCAGCCCCAGGAGTTCGGGACAAGAGACCCAGTACTTC

length: 13
size: .
D: .
J: TRBJ2-3
V: TRBV18
CDR3: CASSPHLTDTQYF
DNA: TGTGCCAGCTCACCACATTTAACAGATACGCAGTATTTT

length: 13
size: .
D: TRBD1
J: TRBJ2-7
V: TRBV28
CDR3: CASSPGDRTEQYF
DNA: TGTGCCAGCAGTCCCGGGGACAGGACCGAGCAGTACTTC

length: 13
size: .
D: TRBD1
J: TRBJ2-3
V: TRBV11-3
CDR3: CASSINRGDTQYF
DNA: TGTGCCAGCAGCATTAACAGGGGTGATACGCAGTATTTT

length: 13
size: .
D: .
J: TRBJ2-5
V: TRBV10-3
CDR3: CAISGGTQETQYF
DNA: TGTGCCATCAGTGGGGGCACCCAAGAGACCCAGTACTTC

length: 13
size: .
D: TRBD2
J: TRBJ2-5
V: TRBV7-3
CDR3: CASSGAGIETQYF
DNA: TGTGCCAGTAGCGGGGCTGGAATAGAGACCCAGTACTTC

length: 13
size: .
D: .
J: TRBJ2-5
V: TRBV5-1
CDR3: CASSLDRVETQYF
DNA: TGCGCCAGCAGCTTGGACAGGGTTGAGACCCAGTACTTC

length: 14
size: .
D: .
J: TRBJ2-7
V: TRBV9
CDR3: CASTHKGEAYEQYF
DNA: TGTGCCAGCACCCATAAGGGGGAGGCTTACGAGCAGTACTTC

length: 14
size: .
D: .
J: TRBJ1-2
V: TRBV6-1
CDR3: CASKIETGTYGYTF
DNA: TGTGCCAGCAAGATAGAGACAGGAACTTATGGCTACACCTTC

length: 16
size: .
D: .
J: TRBJ1-1
V: TRBV5-1
CDR3: CASSLAPTGTNTEAFF
DNA: TGCGCCAGCAGCTTGGCCCCTACAGGAACTAACACTGAAGCTTTCTTT

length: 14
size: .
D: .
J: TRBJ2-1
V: TRBV19
CDR3: CASSIQVPYGEQFF
DNA: TGTGCCAGTAGTATCCAGGTTCCTTATGGTGAGCAGTTCTTC

length: 14
size: .
D: .
J: TRBJ2-5
V: TRBV28
CDR3: CASSPGASRGTQYF
DNA: TGTGCCAGCAGCCCCGGGGCTAGCAGAGGAACCCAGTACTTC

length: 14
size: few
D: TRBD1
J: TRBJ2-3
V: TRBV7-2
CDR3: CASSFSGTGDTQYF
DNA: TGTGCCAGCAGCTTCTCCGGGACAGGAGATACGCAGTATTTT

length: 11
size: .
D: .
J: TRBJ2-7
V: TRBV7-2
CDR3: CASSFFDEQYF
DNA: TGTGCCAGCAGCTTTTTTGACGAGCAGTACTTC

length: 15
size: .
D: .
J: TRBJ2-4
V: TRBV13
CDR3: CASSLGQAAKNIQYF
DNA: TGTGCCAGCAGCTTAGGACAGGCAGCCAAAAACATTCAGTACTTC

length: 16
size: once
D: TRBD2
J: TRBJ2-7
V: TRBV7-2
CDR3: CASSSMAGGSSYEQYF
DNA: TGTGCCAGCAGCTCAATGGCGGGAGGTTCTTCCTACGAGCAGTACTTC

length: 14
size: .
D: TRBD2
J: TRBJ2-7
V: TRBV7-2
CDR3: CASSFGRSSYEQYF
DNA: TGTGCCAGCAGCTTCGGGAGGAGCTCCTACGAGCAGTACTTC

length: 16
size: .
D: TRBD2
J: TRBJ2-2
V: TRBV7-2
CDR3: CASSRRTSGNTGELFF
DNA: TGTGCCAGCAGCCGTAGGACTAGCGGGAACACCGGGGAGCTGTTTTTT